The entry below gives a single T cell receptor beta chain sequence along with its context. Healthy bone marrow donors formed the donor group. Donors had nominal health at sampling but likely had unrecorded immune exposures. The primer mix had 60 Vbeta and 13 Jbeta primers. How the authors handled the data: As a later analysis found, there were 70 million to 100 million unique TCR beta chains, of which some 10 million were shared. Sequencing was performed with immunoSEQ multiplex PCR; in TCRdb, only in-frame clones are kept and a portion is missing. From that table come the V and J calls and clone size; the DNA was used to work out D and trimming. This sample has about 140,000 clones, with about 80% found just once. The data stem from a study of cytomegalovirus exposure and HLA in healthy donors. Study-wide context: Genotyping of hundreds of donors showed that around 86% belonged to the Caucasian-associated ancestry cluster.

CDR1 and CDR2 (germline): SEHNR, FQNEAQ (reference sequence). The CDR3 is 15 residues long. J was trimmed by 4 bases and V by 4 bases; bases with no gene match: 4. This chain connects TRBV7-9 to TRBJ2-7; 13 nucleotides match TRBD2. The sequence was obtained from a male donor in good health and CMV-seropositive. The specimen was PBMCs. CDR3 nucleotides: TGTGCCAGCAGCTCCCGACTAGCGGGAGGTTACGAGCAGTACTTC. It yields the protein CASSSRLAGGYEQYF.